This TCR beta chain derives from a study of human thymus T cells. Measured with immunoSEQ multiplex PCR; TCRdb has only the in-frame clones, and not every one. The sample holds under 150,000 clones, approximately 96% seen once. Whole-study findings and limits: Related work showed strongly overlapping thymic repertoires across unrelated individuals. What appeared biased in thymic and blood repertoires was the usage of V and J genes.

About this clone: Its antigen is not identified.

The thymus was resected at corrective cardiac surgery. Germline V gene lookup returns CDR1 MNHEY and CDR2 SMNVEV (reference sequence). V was cut by 6 bases and J by 2 bases, with 11 bases left in between. This CDR3 contains 14 residues. The genes are TRBV27 and TRBJ1-3; a possible D gene is TRBD1 (6 bases). Material: thymus tissue. The source is a boy younger than two with a congenital heart defect but otherwise immunologically healthy. The CDR3 region has the DNA TGTGCCAGCAGGGGGGGACAAGCTGGAAACACCATATATTTT. Its translation is CASRGGQAGNTIYF.